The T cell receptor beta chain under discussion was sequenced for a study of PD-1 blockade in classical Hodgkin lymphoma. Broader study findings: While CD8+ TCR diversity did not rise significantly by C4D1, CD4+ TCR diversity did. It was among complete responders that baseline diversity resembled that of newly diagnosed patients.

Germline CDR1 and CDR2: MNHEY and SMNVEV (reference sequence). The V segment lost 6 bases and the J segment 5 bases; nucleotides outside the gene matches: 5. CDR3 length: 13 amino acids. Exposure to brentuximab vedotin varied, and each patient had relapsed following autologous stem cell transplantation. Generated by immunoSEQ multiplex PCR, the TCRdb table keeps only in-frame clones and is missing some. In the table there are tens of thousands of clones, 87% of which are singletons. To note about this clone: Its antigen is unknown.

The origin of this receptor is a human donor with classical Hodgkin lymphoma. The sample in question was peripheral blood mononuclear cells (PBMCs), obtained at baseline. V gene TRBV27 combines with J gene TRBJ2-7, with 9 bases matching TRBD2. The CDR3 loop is CASRGLARDEQYF. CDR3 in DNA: TGTGCCAGCAGAGGACTAGCGCGGGACGAGCAGTACTTC.